This T cell receptor beta chain was profiled in a study of sequential checkpoint blockade in melanoma. Whole-study context: Each arm's sequence ended with maintenance nivolumab.

This clone is a singleton in its sample. There are 13 residues in the CDR3. Per germline, CDR1 ENHRY and CDR2 SYGVKD. Trimming removed 4 bases from V and 1 base from J, with 4 bases in between. Regarding treatment: randomized to nivolumab then ipilimumab (arm A) or the reverse (arm B). From thawed PBMCs, live CD3+CD8+ cells negative for CD19 and CD56 were sorted. Assay: immunoSEQ multiplex PCR; the TCRdb copy retains only in-frame clones and omits some. The sample holds about 21,000 clones, roughly 80% seen once. This receptor was taken from a human donor with melanoma. The rearrangement links TRBV10-3 to TRBJ2-2; D remains ambiguous. This specimen consisted of CD8+ T cells sorted from blood (inferred from file names), obtained from a patient given nivolumab and ipilimumab in sequence. The CDR3 protein is CAISGQNTGELFF. CDR3 in DNA: TGTGCCATCAGTGGACAGAACACCGGGGAGCTGTTTTTT.